This T cell receptor beta chain was sequenced during a study of blood T cell repertoires in COVID-19. The CDR3 runs 15 residues. The germline V gene encodes CDR1 MNHNS and CDR2 SASEGT. The V gene lost 0 bases and the J gene lost 9 bases, with 17 bases spanning the gap. Produced via immunoSEQ multiplex PCR; TCRdb's table is partial and in-frame only. The repertoire has tens of thousands of clones, 85% to 95% of them found once; the top ten carry about 3.1%. This receptor was identified in a human donor in a cohort sampled during active COVID-19. What was sequenced was peripheral blood. This chain connects TRBV6-1 to TRBJ2-5; TRBD2 might be the D (6 bases). The chain's CDR3 is CASSEAWDSYLAQYF. Written as DNA, the CDR3 is TGTGCCAGCAGTGAAGCCTGGGACTCTTATTTGGCCCAGTACTTC.